This T cell receptor beta chain originates from a study of T-cell memory formation after mild COVID-19. Study-level background: Largely, TCR clusters stayed within a single donor. Study results and caveats: Mainly CM and EM harbored the contracting CD4+ clones; mainly EMRA harbored the CD8+ ones.

Turning to this clonotype: Its target is not known.

Trimming shortened V by 0 bases and J by 3 bases, and 9 bases separated the two germline ends. The CDR3 runs 14 residues. Germline V CDR1 and CDR2: KGHSH, LQKENI. TCRdb re-called the 5' RACE reads through MiXCR, storing one row per CDR3 protein. The sample records 580,000 or so distinct CDR3 sequences, around a sixth being singletons. The TCR was taken from an adult woman who had mild COVID-19 (a few samples of this study predate the infection). Cell type and time point are not known. The source material was PBMCs or a T cell subset sorted from them (not recorded which). The rearrangement links TRBV18 to TRBJ2-7; D gene uncertain. Here the CDR3 DNA reads TGTGCCAGCTCACCACCGTCAGACGGCTACGAGCAGTACTTC. Its translation: CASSPPSDGYEQYF.